This TCR beta chain was sequenced during a study of blood T cell repertoires in COVID-19. Assay used: immunoSEQ multiplex PCR; TCRdb lists only in-frame clones, some missing. Here the sample spans about 420,000 clones, 70% to 90% being singletons. The CDR3 runs to 13 residues. In germline, CDR1 is SGHDT, CDR2 YYEEEE. The V gene lost 3 bases and the J gene lost 5 bases, with 11 bases spanning the gap. Seattle enrolled patients during active infection and tracked them longitudinally. Sequenced input: peripheral blood. This TCR derives from a man between 18 and 29 years old with COVID-19, enrolled during active disease. This chain links TRBV5-6 with TRBJ1-2; D is perhaps TRBD1 (5 bases). The CDR3 DNA is TGTGCCAGCAGCTCGACAGCACCATATGGCTACACCTTC. Amino acids: CASSSTAPYGYTF.